This TCR beta chain was recovered during a study of immune characterization of retroperitoneal liposarcoma. The table lists this clonotype with a few counts. The CDR3 runs 15 residues. The germline V gene encodes CDR1 MNHNY and CDR2 SVGAGI (reference sequence). MiXCR, applied by TCRdb to the PCR reads, yields one record per CDR3 protein. The sample lists fewer than 2,500 distinct CDR3 sequences; 40% to 50% were seen once. The source of this sequence is a male donor with retroperitoneal liposarcoma. The material sequenced was tumor tissue. This chain links TRBV6-6 with TRBJ2-1; 8 bases agree with TRBD2. The end of the DNA fits TRBJ2-7 better, so the J call may be wrong. CDR3 nucleotide sequence: TGTGCCAGCAGTTACACTAGCGGCTTTTTCGATGAGCAGTACTTC. This translates into CASSYTSGFFDEQYF.